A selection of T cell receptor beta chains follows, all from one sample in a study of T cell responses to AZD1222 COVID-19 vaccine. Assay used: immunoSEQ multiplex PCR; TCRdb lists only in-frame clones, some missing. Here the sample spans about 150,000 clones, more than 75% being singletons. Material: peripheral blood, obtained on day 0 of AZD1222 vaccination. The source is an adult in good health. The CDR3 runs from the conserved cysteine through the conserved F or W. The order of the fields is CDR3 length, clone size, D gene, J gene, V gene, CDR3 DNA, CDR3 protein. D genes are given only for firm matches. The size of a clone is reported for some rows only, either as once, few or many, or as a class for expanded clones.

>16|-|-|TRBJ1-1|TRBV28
TGTGCCAGCAGCCCATGGGGGGAGGGAATGAACACTGAAGCTTTCTTT
CASSPWGEGMNTEAFF
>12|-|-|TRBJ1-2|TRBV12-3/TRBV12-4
TGTGCCAGCACCCCGGGCGGGTATGGCTACACCTTC
CASTPGGYGYTF
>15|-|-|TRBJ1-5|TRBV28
TGTGCCAGCAGTTTAGCAGGGTCAGGCAATCAGCCCCAGCATTTT
CASSLAGSGNQPQHF
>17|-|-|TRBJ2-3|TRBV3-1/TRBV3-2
TGTGCCAGCAGCCAAGGGGATGTGCGGGCTATCACAGATACGCAGTATTTT
CASSQGDVRAITDTQYF
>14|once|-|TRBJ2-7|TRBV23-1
TGCGCCAGCAGTCAGTCTCTGGACCGCTACGAGCAGTACTTC
CASSQSLDRYEQYF
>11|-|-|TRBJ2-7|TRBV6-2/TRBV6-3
TGTGCCAGCAGTCGCTCCTACGAGCAGTACTTC
CASSRSYEQYF
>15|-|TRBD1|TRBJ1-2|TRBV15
TGTGCCACCAGCAGAGATGAGAGGGGGCTGGTTGGCTACACCTTC
CATSRDERGLVGYTF
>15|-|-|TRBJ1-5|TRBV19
TGTGCCAGTAGTACCACCCAGGGTAGCAATCAGCCCCAGCATTTT
CASSTTQGSNQPQHF
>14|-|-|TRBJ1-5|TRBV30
TGTGCCTGGAGTGTTTTCGGGTATAGTCAGCCCCAGCATTTT
CAWSVFGYSQPQHF
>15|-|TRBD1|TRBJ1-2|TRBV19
TGTGCCAGCACTGACAGGGGTCGTGTCGGCTATGGCTACACCTTC
CASTDRGRVGYGYTF
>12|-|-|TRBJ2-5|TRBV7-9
TGTGCCAGCAGCTTAGCGTTGGAGACCCAGTACTTC
CASSLALETQYF
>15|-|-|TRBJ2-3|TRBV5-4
TGTGCCAGCAGCTTGGCGGGCGGTTTCACAGATACGCAGTATTTT
CASSLAGGFTDTQYF
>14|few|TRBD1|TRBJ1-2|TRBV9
TGTGCCAGCAGCACACAGGGGGATGGCTATGGCTACACCTTC
CASSTQGDGYGYTF
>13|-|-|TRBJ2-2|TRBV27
TGTGCCAGCAGTTTTAACCCCCCCGGGGAGCTGTTTTTT
CASSFNPPGELFF
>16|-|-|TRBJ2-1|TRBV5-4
TGTGCCAGCAGCTTGGCCCTGTGGGGCCGCGGCAATGAGCAGTTCTTC
CASSLALWGRGNEQFF
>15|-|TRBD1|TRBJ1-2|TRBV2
TGTGCCACCGATAAAATACAGGGGATTGGTGATGGCTACACCTTC
CATDKIQGIGDGYTF
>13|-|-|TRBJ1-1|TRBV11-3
TGTGCCAGCAGCTTTGCGGCCGACACTGAAGCTTTCTTT
CASSFAADTEAFF
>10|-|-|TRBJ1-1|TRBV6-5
TGTGCCAGCTACGGGCAGGGAGCTTTCTTT
CASYGQGAFF
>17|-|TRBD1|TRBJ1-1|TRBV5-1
TGCGCCAGCAGCCGGGGTCGGACAGGGGGCTACGAGGTCGCCGCTTTCTTT
CASSRGRTGGYEVAAFF
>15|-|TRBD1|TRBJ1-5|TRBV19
TGTGCCAGTATAAGGGACAGGGGGCAGGGCCAGCCCCAGCATTTT
CASIRDRGQGQPQHF
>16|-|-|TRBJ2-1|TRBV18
TGTGCCAGCTCACCAGCTCTCCCGGGGGCTGGCAATGAGCAGTTCTTC
CASSPALPGAGNEQFF
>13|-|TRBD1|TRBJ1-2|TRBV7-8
TGTGCCAGCAGCCCTCGGACAGGGCCTGGCTACACCTTC
CASSPRTGPGYTF
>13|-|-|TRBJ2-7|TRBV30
TGTGCCTGCATTCCGAGGGTATACTACGAGCAGTACTTC
CACIPRVYYEQYF
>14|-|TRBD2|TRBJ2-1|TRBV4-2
TGTGCCAGCGGGGTAGCGGGAGCTTCCGATGAGCAGTTCTTC
CASGVAGASDEQFF